The text below deals with one T cell receptor (beta chain). The data belong to a study of shared T cell receptors in the human thymus. Germline V gene data show CDR1 as GTSNPN and CDR2 as SVGIG (reference sequence). The CDR3 sequence is 15 residues long. Trimming removed 7 bases from V and 3 bases from J; junction bases left unmatched: 11. Sequenced by immunoSEQ multiplex PCR; TCRdb stores in-frame clones only, minus some. The sample has 720,000 or so clones, approximately 85% seen once; the top ten hold under 0.012%. This same sample was also taken into another study, of human thymus T cells. Turning to that study: Thymus pieces cut out during corrective heart surgery were the tissue that was used. Unrelated individuals had highly overlapping thymic repertoires, as reported in related research.

The sequence came from a girl under three years old with a congenital heart defect. The material sequenced was thymocytes. V and J are TRBV30 and TRBJ2-3; 9 bases map to TRBD1. The CDR3 sequence: CALEFGTGWTDTQYF. The CDR3, as DNA: TGTGCCTTGGAATTTGGGACAGGGTGGACAGATACGCAGTATTTT.